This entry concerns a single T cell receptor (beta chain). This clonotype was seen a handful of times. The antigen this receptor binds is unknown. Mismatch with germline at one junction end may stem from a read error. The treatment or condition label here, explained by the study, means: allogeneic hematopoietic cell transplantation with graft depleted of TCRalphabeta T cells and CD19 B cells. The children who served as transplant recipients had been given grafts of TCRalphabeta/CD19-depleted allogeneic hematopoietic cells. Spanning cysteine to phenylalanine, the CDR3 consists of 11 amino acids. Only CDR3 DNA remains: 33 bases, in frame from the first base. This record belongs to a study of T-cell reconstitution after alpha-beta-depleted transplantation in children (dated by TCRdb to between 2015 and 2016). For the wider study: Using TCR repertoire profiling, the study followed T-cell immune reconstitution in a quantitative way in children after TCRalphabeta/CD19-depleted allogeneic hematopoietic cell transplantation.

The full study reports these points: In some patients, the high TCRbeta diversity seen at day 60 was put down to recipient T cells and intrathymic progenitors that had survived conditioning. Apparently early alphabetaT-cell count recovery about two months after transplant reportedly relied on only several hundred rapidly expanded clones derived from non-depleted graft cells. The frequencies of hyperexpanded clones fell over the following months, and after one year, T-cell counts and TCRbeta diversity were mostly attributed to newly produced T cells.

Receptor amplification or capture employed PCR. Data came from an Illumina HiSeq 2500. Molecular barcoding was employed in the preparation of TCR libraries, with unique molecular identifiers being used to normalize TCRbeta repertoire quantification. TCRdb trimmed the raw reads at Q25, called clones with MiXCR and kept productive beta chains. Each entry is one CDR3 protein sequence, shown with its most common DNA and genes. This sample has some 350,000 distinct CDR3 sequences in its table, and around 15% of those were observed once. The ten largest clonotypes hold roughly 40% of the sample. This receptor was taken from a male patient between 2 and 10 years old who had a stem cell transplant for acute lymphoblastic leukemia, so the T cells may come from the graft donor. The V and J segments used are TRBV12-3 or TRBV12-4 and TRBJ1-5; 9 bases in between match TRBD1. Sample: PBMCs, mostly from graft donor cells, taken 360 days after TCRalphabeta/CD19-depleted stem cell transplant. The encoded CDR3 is CASGLDRGQHF. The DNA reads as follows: TGTGCCAGCGGTTTGGACAGGGGCCAGCATTTT.